This T cell receptor beta chain emerged from a study of blood T cells in healthy people across ages. Next came a second PCR, run for about 7 to 12 cycles, which used a sample-barcoded 5' primer along with a J-beta primer mix. The study obtained at least 3 million CDR3-containing paired-end reads from every sample. TCRdb re-called the 5' RACE reads with MiXCR, one entry per CDR3 protein. The sample carries 1.5 million to 2 million distinct CDR3 sequences, roughly 30% recorded once. The CDR3 contains 15 residues. The junction had 5 bases not matched to a gene; V was cut back by 5 bases and J by 1 base. Per the germline V gene, CDR1 is MNHEY and CDR2 is SVGAGI. Study-wide findings and caveats: A strong correlation was seen between TCR beta diversity and naive T cell percentage. Bulk PBMC profiling left naive and antigen-experienced comparisons inconclusive. It was the long-lived donors that had more naive CD4+ cells and higher diversity than aged donors.

This clonotype was counted between two and nine times. The target antigen is unknown. The specimen was blood. V and J are TRBV6-5 and TRBJ1-2; 9 nucleotides agree with TRBD1. The receptor's source is a woman aged 25 to 45 in good health. CDR3 amino acids: CASSDRGTLNYGYTF. Here the CDR3 DNA reads TGTGCCAGCAGTGACAGGGGGACACTTAACTATGGCTACACCTTC.